Sequencing of this T cell receptor (beta chain) was carried out in a study of T-cell memory formation after mild COVID-19. Across the whole study: Most TCR clusters belonged to a single donor.

This clonotype was seen more than once but under ten times. Via MiXCR, TCRdb re-called the 5' RACE reads, giving one row per CDR3 protein. The sample includes 250,000 to 300,000 distinct CDR3 sequences, 16% seen only once; the top ten take roughly 20%. CDR1 is MDHEN and CDR2 is SYDVKM in the germline V gene. The V end lost 2 bases, the J end lost 8 bases, and 12 bases lay between the germline ends. CDR3 length: 13 amino acids. The chain combines TRBV28 with TRBJ1-2; D is undetermined. Sequencing input: PBMCs or a T cell subset sorted from them (not recorded which). This clonotype originated in a man younger than 35 who had mild COVID-19 (a few samples of this study predate the infection). Cell type and time point are not known. In DNA, the CDR3 is TGTGCCAGCAGTTTACCCGGGTTCCGAGGCTACACCTTC. The encoded protein is CASSLPGFRGYTF.